This is a list of T cell receptor beta chains from one sample in a study of radiotherapy plus CTLA-4 blockade in lung cancer. Sequencing was performed with immunoSEQ multiplex PCR; in TCRdb, only in-frame clones are kept and a portion is missing. The table includes some 60,000 clones, less than 85% detected once. This sample comprised peripheral blood, obtained from a patient treated with radiotherapy plus ipilimumab. These receptors were obtained from a human donor with non-small cell lung cancer who had a complete response to radiotherapy plus ipilimumab. Each CDR3 is given with its conserved first and last residue. The order of the fields is D gene, V gene, clone size, J gene, CDR3 protein, CDR3 DNA. The D gene is left open where the match is weak. Size tells how often a clone was seen (once, few, many) or the class of an expanded clone, and some rows leave it out.

>TRBD2|TRBV4-3|.|TRBJ2-1
CASSQDGLAGYNEQFF
TGCGCCAGCAGCCAAGACGGGCTAGCGGGTTACAATGAGCAGTTCTTC
>TRBD1|TRBV19|.|TRBJ1-5
CASSTGGYSNQPQHF
TGTGCCAGTAGTACAGGGGGATATAGCAATCAGCCCCAGCATTTT
>.|TRBV4-3|.|TRBJ2-1
CASSQDLFAEGTYNEQFF
TGCGCCAGCAGCCAAGATCTATTTGCGGAGGGCACCTACAATGAGCAGTTCTTC
>TRBD1|TRBV7-4|.|TRBJ1-1
CASSLGDGGTGGSAFF
TGTGCCAGCAGCTTAGGGGACGGAGGGACAGGGGGCTCGGCTTTCTTT
>.|TRBV18|.|TRBJ2-2
CASSRTSSANTGELFF
TGTGCCAGCTCACGGACATCTTCCGCGAACACCGGGGAGCTGTTTTTT
>.|TRBV7-8|few|TRBJ1-1
CASSLVGASNTEAFF
TGTGCCAGCAGCTTAGTGGGGGCGTCGAACACTGAAGCTTTCTTT
>.|TRBV19|once|TRBJ1-2
CASSGTRGNYGYTF
TGTGCCAGTAGTGGAACCAGGGGAAACTATGGCTACACCTTC
>TRBD2|TRBV10-1|.|TRBJ2-7
CASRKKPSGLADVGFEEQYF
TGCGCCAGCAGAAAGAAACCATCGGGACTAGCGGATGTGGGGTTTGAAGAGCAGTACTTC
>.|TRBV19|.|TRBJ1-2
CATGIGEGVYGYTF
TGTGCCACTGGCATTGGTGAGGGGGTCTATGGCTACACCTTC
>TRBD1|TRBV29-1|few|TRBJ2-2
CSAGTGGFRGGELFF
TGCAGCGCAGGGACAGGGGGATTTCGGGGGGGGGAGCTGTTTTTT
>TRBD2|TRBV4-3|.|TRBJ2-5
CASSPYRLAGEETQYF
TGCGCCAGCAGCCCTTACCGACTAGCGGGAGAAGAGACCCAGTACTTC
>TRBD1|TRBV5-1|.|TRBJ1-1
CASSRSSGGRTEAFF
TGCGCCAGCAGCCGATCCTCAGGGGGACGAACTGAAGCTTTCTTT
>.|TRBV7-2|.|TRBJ1-4
CASSLAHENEKLFF
TGTGCCAGCAGCTTAGCGCATGAGAATGAAAAACTGTTTTTT
>TRBD1|TRBV6-5|.|TRBJ2-2
CASSQQGVEELFF
TGTGCCAGCAGTCAACAGGGGGTTGAGGAGCTGTTTTTT
>TRBD1|TRBV5-8|.|TRBJ1-5
CASSYSRDRGIRNQPQHF
TGTGCCAGCAGCTACTCTAGGGACAGAGGGATACGCAATCAGCCCCAGCATTTT
>.|TRBV5-1|.|TRBJ1-2
CASSPREGPNYGYTF
TGCGCCAGCAGCCCCCGGGAGGGCCCCAACTATGGCTACACCTTC
>.|TRBV4-1|few|TRBJ1-2
CASSHSGWGQARNYGYTF
TGCGCCAGCAGCCACTCCGGGTGGGGGCAGGCAAGGAACTATGGCTACACCTTC
>TRBD1|TRBV7-9|few|TRBJ2-2
CASSLGQGATGELFF
TGTGCCAGCAGCTTGGGACAGGGGGCAACCGGGGAGCTGTTTTTT
>TRBD1|TRBV6-6|.|TRBJ2-5
CASSYGTAQETQYF
TGTGCCAGCAGTTACGGGACAGCCCAAGAGACCCAGTACTTC
>.|TRBV28|few|TRBJ1-5
CASSPPGGNQPQHF
TGTGCCAGCAGTCCTCCGGGGGGCAATCAGCCCCAGCATTTT
>.|TRBV11-2|.|TRBJ1-2
CASSAIAGAGGYTF
TGTGCCAGCAGCGCCATCGCGGGGGCCGGTGGCTACACCTTC
>.|TRBV29-1|.|TRBJ1-2
CSDYNGGYGYTF
TGCAGCGACTACAACGGGGGCTATGGCTACACCTTC
>TRBD2|TRBV5-3|once|TRBJ2-3
CARSQRRGLRTPTDTQYF
TGTGCCAGAAGCCAACGTCGGGGACTACGCACGCCCACAGATACGCAGTATTTT
>.|TRBV4-2|.|TRBJ2-5
CASSQDPTDETQYF
TGTGCCAGCAGCCAAGACCCGACAGACGAGACCCAGTACTTC
>TRBD2|TRBV5-1|.|TRBJ2-1
CASSPAASGEYNEQFF
TGCGCCAGCAGCCCGGCGGCTAGCGGGGAGTACAATGAGCAGTTCTTC
>.|TRBV20-1|.|TRBJ1-5
CSAAGRQPQHF
TGCAGTGCAGCAGGGCGCCAGCCCCAGCATTTT
>.|TRBV19|.|TRBJ1-1
CASSVNTEAFF
TGTGCCAGTTCGGTCAACACTGAAGCTTTCTTT
>.|TRBV9|.|TRBJ2-5
CASSPRLAAGETQYF
TGTGCCAGCAGCCCCAGGTTAGCGGCCGGAGAGACCCAGTACTTC
>TRBD1|TRBV9|.|TRBJ1-2
CASSVWGQGRVGYTF
TGTGCCAGCAGCGTCTGGGGACAGGGAAGGGTTGGCTACACCTTC
>TRBD2|TRBV19|.|TRBJ2-1
CASSMPAGAGADNEQFF
TGTGCCAGTAGTATGCCCGCCGGAGCGGGGGCCGACAATGAGCAGTTCTTC
>.|TRBV5-4|.|TRBJ2-7
CASSLGGSSSYEQYF
TGTGCCAGCAGCTTGGGTGGGAGTAGCTCCTACGAGCAGTACTTC
>.|TRBV5-1|.|TRBJ2-3
CASSSNSGGRGDTQYF
TGCGCCAGCAGCTCTAACTCGGGGGGCCGGGGGGATACGCAGTATTTT
>TRBD2|TRBV7-6|few|TRBJ2-7
CASSLGVGGAGEQYF
TGTGCCAGCAGCTTAGGTGTCGGGGGGGCAGGCGAGCAGTACTTC
>TRBD1|TRBV11-3|.|TRBJ1-2
CASSPRDRATSNYGYTF
TGTGCCAGCAGCCCCCGGGACAGAGCGACTTCCAACTATGGCTACACCTTC
>TRBD1|TRBV10-3|once|TRBJ2-5
CAIRSDRGETQYF
TGTGCCATCAGGAGCGACAGGGGGGAGACCCAGTACTTC
>TRBD2|TRBV11-2|.|TRBJ2-1
CASSSMREQGEQFF
TGTGCCAGCAGCTCCATGCGGGAGCAGGGTGAGCAGTTCTTC
>.|TRBV6-5|.|TRBJ2-1
CASSFGWDLGDEQFF
TGTGCCAGCAGTTTTGGTTGGGACTTAGGAGATGAGCAGTTCTTC
>TRBD1|TRBV2|.|TRBJ1-5
CASGEQGAGQPQHF
TGTGCCAGCGGGGAGCAGGGGGCTGGTCAGCCCCAGCATTTT
>.|TRBV19|.|TRBJ2-4
CASSPRNVAKNIQYF
TGTGCCAGTAGTCCGAGGAATGTAGCCAAAAACATTCAGTACTTC
>.|TRBV7-9|.|TRBJ2-5
CASSLSSGVRIHQETQYF
TGTGCCAGCAGCTTAAGCTCGGGGGTTAGGATCCATCAAGAGACCCAGTACTTC
>TRBD1|TRBV19|.|TRBJ1-1
CASHTRGIYTEAFF
TGTGCCAGTCATACCAGGGGGATTTATACTGAAGCTTTCTTT
>TRBD2|TRBV4-3|.|TRBJ2-1
CASSPGTSGGNEQFF
TGCGCCAGCAGCCCCGGGACTAGCGGGGGCAATGAGCAGTTCTTC